What follows are 26 T cell receptor beta chains derived from one specimen sequenced in a study of CD8+ T cells in alopecia areata. Extraction and reverse transcription of RNA yielded cDNA as the sequencing template. The method was immunoSEQ multiplex PCR; TCRdb's version includes in-frame clones alone and lacks a portion of them. Here the sample spans about 140,000 clones, 54% being singletons. Treatment: oral pan-JAK inhibitor, 5-10 mg twice daily. Sequenced material: CD8+ T cells sorted from blood, taken at week 4, from a patient treated with tofacitinib. All receptors come from a human donor with alopecia areata.

The genes are TRBV6-5 and TRBJ1-6, with a possible D match to TRBD1 (6 bases). V lost 2 bases and J 6 bases, leaving 14 bases between the germline ends. Germline V gene data show CDR1 as MNHEY and CDR2 as SVGAGI. The CDR3 spans 16 residues. DNA of the CDR3: TGTGCCAGCAGTTACACGATTGGGACACCTAATTCACCCCTCCACTTT. This sequence encodes CASSYTIGTPNSPLHF.

The genes are TRBV6-1 and TRBJ2-4, with D perhaps matching TRBD2 (6 bases). Germline CDR1 MNHNS, CDR2 SASEGT. The CDR3 sequence is 12 residues long. V was shortened by 7 bases and J by 8 bases, with 12 bases between the two germline ends. CDR3 nucleotide sequence: TGTGCCAGCACCGGCGGGGTTGACATTCAGTACTTC. Translated, it gives CASTGGVDIQYF.

A note on this clone: One end of the junction varies from germline; a read error may be responsible. V and J are TRBV13 and TRBJ1-1; TRBD1 matches 8 bases. There are 13 residues in the CDR3. Germline lookup yields CDR1 PRHDT and CDR2 FYEKMQ (reference sequence). CDR3 residues: CASSLRDRSGLDF. CDR3 sequence (DNA): TGTGCCAGCAGCTTAAGGGACAGGTCGGGCCTTGACTTT.

The V and J genes are TRBV7-9 and TRBJ2-3; D uncertain. Germline V lookup: CDR1 SEHNR, CDR2 FQNEAQ (reference sequence). Trimming removed 5 bases at V and 4 bases at J, with 10 bases between. CDR3 length: 13 residues. The CDR3 DNA reads as TGTGCCAGCAGCCCCTCGATCGCAGATACGCAGTATTTT. Its translation is CASSPSIADTQYF.

This clone was seen a few times. The chain links TRBV7-9 to TRBJ2-1; D unclear. CDR3 size: 13 residues. V lost 3 bases and J 8 bases, leaving 11 bases between the germline ends. Germline CDR1 SEHNR, CDR2 FQNEAQ (reference sequence). The CDR3 DNA sequence: TGTGCCAGCAGCTTGGGCCAACCACATGAGCAGTTCTTC. It yields the protein CASSLGQPHEQFF.

The genes are TRBV25-1 and TRBJ1-5; D remains unclear. CDR1 and CDR2 from the germline V gene are MGHDK and SYGVNS. The CDR3 totals 13 residues. V lost 3 bases and J lost 4, with 7 bases in between. The CDR3 sequence is CASSDGRNQPQHF. CDR3 sequence (DNA): TGTGCCAGCAGTGATGGGCGGAATCAGCCCCAGCATTTT.

This chain links TRBV4-2 with TRBJ2-7; possible D gene TRBD1, 7 bases. The CDR3 is 14 amino acids. V gave up 2 bases and J gave up 3 bases, with 11 bases separating them. CDR1 and CDR2 from the germline V gene are LGHNA and YNFKEQ. CDR3 residues: CASSQSQGGYEQYF. For the CDR3, the DNA is TGTGCCAGCAGCCAATCCCAGGGGGGCTACGAGCAGTACTTC.

This clone was seen only once. The rearrangement links TRBV4-3 to TRBJ1-5, with D tentatively TRBD1 (5 bases). Germline V lookup: CDR1 LGHNA, CDR2 YSLEER. The CDR3 is made up of 14 amino acids. The V gene lost 5 bases and the J gene lost 6 bases, with 14 bases spanning the gap. Written as DNA, the CDR3 is TGCGCCAGCAGCACGATGGCAGGGACTCAGCCCCAGCATTTT. It yields the protein CASSTMAGTQPQHF.

The chain links TRBV23-1 to TRBJ1-5; 10 bases are a match to TRBD1. TRBV23-1 is an ORF; its function is uncertain. V was pared by 0 bases and J by 6 bases, with 5 bases of the junction left unmatched. This CDR3 spans 16 amino acids. The CDR3 spells CASSQSGTGDGQPQHF. CDR3 in DNA: TGCGCCAGCAGTCAATCCGGGACAGGGGACGGTCAGCCCCAGCATTTT.

This chain links TRBV9 with TRBJ1-4; a possible D gene is TRBD1 (5 bases). Trimming took off 2 bases at V and 12 bases at J, with 20 bases between the two ends. The CDR3 has 15 amino acids. The germline V gene has CDR1 SGDLS and CDR2 YYNGEE. The CDR3 bases are TGTGCCAGCAGCGTCATAGGGGACGATAACTCGGAACTGTTTTTT. Its translation: CASSVIGDDNSELFF.

The chain recombines TRBV27 with TRBJ2-1; TRBD2 aligns across 8 bases. The CDR3 totals 14 residues. Losses at the gene ends were 10 bases for V and 5 bases for J; bases not matched to a gene: 10. Germline V gives CDR1 MNHEY, CDR2 SMNVEV (reference sequence). In DNA form, the CDR3 reads TGTGCCATTTCAGAGCGGGGGCCCAACAATGAGCAGTTCTTC. Translation gives CAISERGPNNEQFF.

Remarks on this clone: Germline and junction disagree at one end, which may indicate a read error. The rearrangement links TRBV10-3 to TRBJ2-7; D is perhaps TRBD1 (5 bases). The length of the CDR3 is 13 residues. Per the germline V gene, CDR1 is ENHRY and CDR2 is SYGVKD. DNA for the CDR3: TGTGCAATCAGTGTAGGACATTCTTACGAGCAGTACTTC. It yields the protein CAISVGHSYEQYF.

This chain uses TRBV5-6 with TRBJ1-1, with TRBD1 matching over 9 bases. Germline CDR1 SGHDT, CDR2 YYEEEE. This CDR3 is 13 amino acids long. The ends lost 0 bases at V and 8 bases at J; junction bases unmatched: 2. CDR3 loop: CASSLGTGAEAFF. CDR3 bases: TGTGCCAGCAGCTTGGGGACAGGGGCGGAAGCTTTCTTT. Full variable domain (remainder filled in from reference TRBV5-6 and TRBJ1-1): DAGVTQSPTHLIKTRGQQVTLRCSPKSGHDTVSWYQQALGQGPQFIFQYYEEEERQRGNFPDRFSGHQFPNYSSELNVNALLLGDSALYLCASSLGTGAEAFFGQGTRLTVV.

Comment on this clone: Other DNA sequences in this specimen translate into the identical CDR3. This chain links TRBV27 with TRBJ1-1; D is ambiguous. The CDR3 is 13 residues long. The germline V gene encodes CDR1 MNHEY and CDR2 SMNVEV (reference sequence). V was shortened by 2 bases and J by 0 bases, with 4 bases between the two germline ends. The CDR3 DNA reads TGTGCCAGCAGTTTAACAGTGAACACTGAAGCTTTCTTT. This gives the protein CASSLTVNTEAFF.

The V call is TRBV7-3, the J call TRBJ2-5; 11 positions agree with TRBD1. Germline-derived CDR1 and CDR2 are SGHTA and FQGTGA. V lost 6 bases to trimming and J lost 5 bases; unmatched junction nucleotides: 5. The CDR3 is 14 amino acids. The DNA of the CDR3 is TGTGCCAGCAGTCGGACAGGGGGCAGGGAGACCCAGTACTTC. Amino acid sequence: CASSRTGGRETQYF.

The rearrangement links TRBV6-1 to TRBJ1-2, with no clear D. This CDR3 has 13 amino acids. CDR1 MNHNS and CDR2 SASEGT come from the germline V gene. Trimming pared 8 bases from V and 6 bases from J, leaving 16 bases between. The CDR3 bases are TGTGCCAGCGCGTTAAGCGCCGGACATGGCTACACCTTC. It codes for CASALSAGHGYTF.

The chain joins TRBV27 to TRBJ2-5, with D maybe TRBD2 (6 bases). The CDR3 length is 16 residues. Germline V gene sequence: CDR1 MNHEY, CDR2 SMNVEV (reference sequence). V dropped 5 bases and J dropped 2 bases, with 18 bases sitting between them. CDR3 amino acids: CASSPSWGDSQETQYF. CDR3 nucleotides: TGTGCCAGCAGTCCCAGCTGGGGGGACTCTCAAGAGACCCAGTACTTC.

This clone was seen only once. This chain joins TRBV29-1 and TRBJ2-7; no clear D. CDR3 length: 13 residues. Germline CDR1 reads SQVTM; CDR2 reads ANQGSEA. V lost 3 bases and J 3 bases, leaving 12 bases between the germline ends. The CDR3 DNA is TGCAGCGTTGAGCTGGGCCGCCGCTACGAGCAGTACTTC. Its protein product is CSVELGRRYEQYF.

This chain links TRBV5-1 with TRBJ2-3; 9 bases line up with TRBD2. The CDR3 is 16 residues long. The V and J ends lost 4 bases and 2 bases, in that order; junction bases with no gene match: 8. Germline lookup yields CDR1 SGHRS and CDR2 YFSETQ. The CDR3 region is CASSEGLAGHTDTQYF. The DNA of the CDR3 is TGCGCCAGCAGCGAGGGACTAGCCGGGCACACAGATACGCAGTATTTT. Full variable domain (rest looked up from reference TRBV5-1 and TRBJ2-3): KAGVTQTPRYLIKTRGQQVTLSCSPISGHRSVSWYQQTPGQGLQFLFEYFSETQRNKGNFPGRFSGRQFSNSRSEMNVSTLELGDSALYLCASSEGLAGHTDTQYFGPGTRLTVL.

The chain has TRBV7-2 and TRBJ1-6; the D gene is possibly TRBD1 (6 bases). The CDR3 sequence is 19 residues long. The V and J ends lost 4 bases and 0 bases respectively, with 19 bases between them. Germline V CDR1 and CDR2: SGHTA, FQGNSA. The DNA for the CDR3 is TGTGCCAGCAGCTCCTCACCCGACAGGCTAAGCTCCTATAATTCACCCCTCCACTTT. This encodes CASSSSPDRLSSYNSPLHF.

The chain employs TRBV7-9 and TRBJ2-1, with D unresolved. There are 10 residues in the CDR3. Germline V gene data show CDR1 as SEHNR and CDR2 as FQNEAQ (reference sequence). The V end was cut by 2 bases, the J end by 9 bases, with 2 bases between. CDR3 coding DNA: TGTGCCAGCAGCTTAACTGAGCAGTTCTTC. Its translation: CASSLTEQFF.

The V call is TRBV13, the J call TRBJ2-7; possible D gene TRBD2, 6 bases. The germline V gene has CDR1 PRHDT and CDR2 FYEKMQ (reference sequence). This CDR3 comprises 12 residues. V was trimmed by 4 bases and J by 3 bases, leaving 7 bases between them. CDR3 sequence (DNA): TGTGCCAGCAGCTCAGCGGGCTACGAGCAGTACTTC. Protein: CASSSAGYEQYF.

The chain links TRBV7-9 to TRBJ2-5; tentatively, D is TRBD1 (6 bases). Germline V CDR1 and CDR2: SEHNR, FQNEAQ (reference sequence). V lost 5 bases, J lost 4 bases, and 14 bases lay in between. The CDR3 has 14 amino acids. The CDR3 sequence: CASSRAQGPETQYF. The CDR3 DNA is TGTGCCAGCAGCCGGGCGCAGGGGCCAGAGACCCAGTACTTC.

With regard to this clone: This specimen includes other DNA sequences encoding the same CDR3. The chain employs TRBV29-1 and TRBJ2-2; D is undetermined. From germline, CDR1 is SQVTM and CDR2 ANQGSEA. This CDR3 contains 12 residues. Trimming cost V 2 bases and J 1 base, with 2 bases left between them. The chain's CDR3 is CSVEWNTGELFF. The CDR3, as DNA: TGCAGCGTTGAATGGAACACCGGGGAGCTGTTTTTT.

Details on this clone: At one of its ends the junction is not consistent with the germline gene, which may arise from a read error. This chain joins TRBV7-9 and TRBJ1-5; weak D call: TRBD1 (5 bases). Germline V gene sequence: CDR1 SEHNR, CDR2 FQNEAQ (reference sequence). The CDR3 loop spans 17 amino acids. CDR3 residues: CASSLAEDTLSNQPQQF. The CDR3, as DNA: TGTGCCAGCAGCTTAGCGGAGGACACTCTTAGCAATCAGCCCCAGCAGTTT.

The chain combines TRBV7-2 with TRBJ1-5; maybe TRBD1 (6 bases). This CDR3 is 15 amino acids long. V lost 1 base and J lost 4, with 11 bases in between. From germline, CDR1 is SGHTA and CDR2 FQGNSA. The CDR3 spells CASSLVRGLNQPQHF. The CDR3 DNA reads TGTGCCAGCAGCTTAGTCAGGGGATTAAATCAGCCCCAGCATTTT.